Included here is one T cell receptor (beta chain) sequence, with context. With V trimmed by 7 bases and J by 1 base, 5 bases remained unmatched. This CDR3 has 13 residues. The germline gives CDR1 SQVTM, CDR2 ANQGSEA. In the original processing: Amplification from reference gene primers served as the basis for estimated nucleated cell counts. Assay: immunoSEQ multiplex PCR; the TCRdb copy retains only in-frame clones and omits some. For V, J and clone size, that table is used; D and trimming come from the DNA. The sample lists 200,000 to 300,000 clones, around 86% occurring once. This specimen belongs to a study of blood T cell repertoires in COVID-19. On the study more broadly: Italy, Spain and the United States were the sources of the convalescent and acute COVID-19 samples. PBMCs, B-cell-depleted T cells, or T cells provided the cDNA or gDNA that made up the material.

Those enrolled in Seattle joined during active infection and were followed longitudinally afterward. The source of this sequence is a woman of 80 years or more with COVID-19, enrolled during active disease. This rearrangement joins TRBV29-1 to TRBJ1-1; 8 positions agree with TRBD1. Sequencing used peripheral blood. The CDR3 coding sequence is TGCAGCGGCAACAGGGGGAGGAACACTGAAGCTTTCTTT. Encoded protein: CSGNRGRNTEAFF.